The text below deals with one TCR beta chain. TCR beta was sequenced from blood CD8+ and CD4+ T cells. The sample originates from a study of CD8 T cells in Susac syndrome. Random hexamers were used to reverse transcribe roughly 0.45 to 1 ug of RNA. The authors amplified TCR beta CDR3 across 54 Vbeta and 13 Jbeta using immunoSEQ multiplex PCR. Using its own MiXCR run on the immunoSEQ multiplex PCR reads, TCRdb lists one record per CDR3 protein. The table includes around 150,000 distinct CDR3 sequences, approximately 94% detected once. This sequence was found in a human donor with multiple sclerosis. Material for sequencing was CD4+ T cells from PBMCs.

Written as DNA, the CDR3 is TGCAGTGCTCCCGGGACTAGTTCATCAGATACGCAGTATTTT. It specifies CSAPGTSSSDTQYF. The chain employs TRBV20-1 and TRBJ2-3; the match to TRBD2 covers 8 bases. V gave up 5 bases and J gave up 4 bases; unmatched junction bases: 8. Per the germline V gene, CDR1 is DFQATT and CDR2 is SNEGSKA (reference sequence). CDR3 length equals 14 residues.